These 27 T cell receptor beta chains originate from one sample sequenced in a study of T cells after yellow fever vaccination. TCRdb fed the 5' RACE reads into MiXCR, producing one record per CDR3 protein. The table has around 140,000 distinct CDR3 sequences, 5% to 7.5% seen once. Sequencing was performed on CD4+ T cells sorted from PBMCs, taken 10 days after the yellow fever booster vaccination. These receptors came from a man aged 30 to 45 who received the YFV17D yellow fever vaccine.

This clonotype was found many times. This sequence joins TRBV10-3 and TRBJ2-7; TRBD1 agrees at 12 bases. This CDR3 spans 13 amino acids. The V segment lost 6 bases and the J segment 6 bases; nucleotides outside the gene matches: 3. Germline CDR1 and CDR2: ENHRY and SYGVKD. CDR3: CAISRDRGPEQYF. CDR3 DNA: TGTGCCATCAGCCGGGACAGGGGGCCCGAGCAGTACTTC.

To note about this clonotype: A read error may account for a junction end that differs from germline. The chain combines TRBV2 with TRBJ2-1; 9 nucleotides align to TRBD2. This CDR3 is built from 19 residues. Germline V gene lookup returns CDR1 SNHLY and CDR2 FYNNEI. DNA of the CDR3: TGTGCCCGCAGTTCCATACTAGGCGGGAGGGCCGGCTCCTACAATGAGCAGTTCTTC. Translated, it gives CARSSILGGRAGSYNEQFF.

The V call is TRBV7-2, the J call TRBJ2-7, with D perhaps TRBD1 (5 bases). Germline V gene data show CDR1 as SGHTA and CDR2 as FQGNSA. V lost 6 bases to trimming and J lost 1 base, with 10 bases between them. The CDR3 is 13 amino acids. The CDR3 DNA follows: TGTGCCAGCAGTTGGGGCGGATCCTACGAGCAGTACTTC. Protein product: CASSWGGSYEQYF.

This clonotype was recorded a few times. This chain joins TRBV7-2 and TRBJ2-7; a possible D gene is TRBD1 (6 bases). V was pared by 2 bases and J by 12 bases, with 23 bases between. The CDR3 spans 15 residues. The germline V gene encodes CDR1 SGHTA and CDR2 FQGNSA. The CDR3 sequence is CASSLLGTTGRGLYF. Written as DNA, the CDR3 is TGTGCCAGCAGCTTACTAGGAACGACAGGTAGAGGCCTGTACTTC.

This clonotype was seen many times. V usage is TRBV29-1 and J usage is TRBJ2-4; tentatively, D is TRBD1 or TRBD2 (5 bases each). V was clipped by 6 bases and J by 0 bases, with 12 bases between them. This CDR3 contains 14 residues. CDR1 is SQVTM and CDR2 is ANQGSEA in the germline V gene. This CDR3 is CSVPGDGAKNIQYF. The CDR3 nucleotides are TGCAGCGTCCCCGGGGACGGAGCCAAAAACATTCAGTACTTC.

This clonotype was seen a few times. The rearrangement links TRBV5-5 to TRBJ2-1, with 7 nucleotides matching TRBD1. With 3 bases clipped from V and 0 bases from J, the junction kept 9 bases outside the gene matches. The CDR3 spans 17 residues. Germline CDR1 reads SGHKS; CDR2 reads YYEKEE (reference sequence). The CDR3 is CASSSTGTVSSYNEQFF. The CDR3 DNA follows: TGTGCCAGCAGCTCTACAGGGACAGTGAGCTCCTACAATGAGCAGTTCTTC.

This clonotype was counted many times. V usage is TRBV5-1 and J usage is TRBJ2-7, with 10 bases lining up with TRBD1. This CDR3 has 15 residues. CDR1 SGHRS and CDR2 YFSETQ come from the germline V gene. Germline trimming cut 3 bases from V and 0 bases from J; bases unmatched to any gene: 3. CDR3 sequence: CASSSRDRGSYEQYF. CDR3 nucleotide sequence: TGCGCCAGCAGCTCACGGGACAGGGGCTCCTACGAGCAGTACTTC.

The DNA of the CDR3 is TGCAGTGCTAGTCCGAGAATTTCGGTGGAGACCCAGTACTTC. It codes for CSASPRISVETQYF. This chain connects TRBV20-1 to TRBJ2-5; no firm D call. The CDR3 extends over 14 amino acids. V was shortened by 3 bases and J by 5 bases, with 16 bases between the two germline ends. Germline V gene data show CDR1 as DFQATT and CDR2 as SNEGSKA (reference sequence).

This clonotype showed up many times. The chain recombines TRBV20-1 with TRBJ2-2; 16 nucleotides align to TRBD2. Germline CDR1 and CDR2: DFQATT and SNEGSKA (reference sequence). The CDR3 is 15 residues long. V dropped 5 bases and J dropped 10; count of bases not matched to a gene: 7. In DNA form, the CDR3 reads TGCAGTGCTTATGGGACTAGCGGGAGGGAGAAGGAGCTGTTTTTT. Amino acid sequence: CSAYGTSGREKELFF.

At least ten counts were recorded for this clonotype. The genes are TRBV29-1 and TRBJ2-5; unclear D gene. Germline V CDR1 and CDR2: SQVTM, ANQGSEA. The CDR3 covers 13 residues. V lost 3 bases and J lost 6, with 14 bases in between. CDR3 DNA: TGCAGCGTTGATCTTTTACAGTTCCAGACCCAGTACTTC. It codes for CSVDLLQFQTQYF.

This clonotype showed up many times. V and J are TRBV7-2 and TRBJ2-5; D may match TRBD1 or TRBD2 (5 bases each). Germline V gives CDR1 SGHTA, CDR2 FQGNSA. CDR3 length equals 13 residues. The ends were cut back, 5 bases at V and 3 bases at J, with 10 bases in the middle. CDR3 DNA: TGTGCCAGCAGCCCCGGGACGGAAGAGACCCAGTACTTC. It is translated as CASSPGTEETQYF.

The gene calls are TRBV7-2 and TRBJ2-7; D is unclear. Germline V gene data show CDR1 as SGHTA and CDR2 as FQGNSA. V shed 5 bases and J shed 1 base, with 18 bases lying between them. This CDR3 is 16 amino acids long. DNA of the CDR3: TGTGCCAGCAGCACCCGAGCAGGCGCCTCATCCTACGAGCAGTACTTC. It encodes CASSTRAGASSYEQYF.

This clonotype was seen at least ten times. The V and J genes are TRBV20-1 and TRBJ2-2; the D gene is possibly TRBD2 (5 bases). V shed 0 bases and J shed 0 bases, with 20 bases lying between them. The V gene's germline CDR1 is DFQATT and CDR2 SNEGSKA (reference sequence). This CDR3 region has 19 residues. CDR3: CSARDGRLGGGANTGELFF. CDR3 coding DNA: TGCAGTGCTAGAGATGGCCGCCTGGGCGGAGGTGCGAACACCGGGGAGCTGTTTTTT.

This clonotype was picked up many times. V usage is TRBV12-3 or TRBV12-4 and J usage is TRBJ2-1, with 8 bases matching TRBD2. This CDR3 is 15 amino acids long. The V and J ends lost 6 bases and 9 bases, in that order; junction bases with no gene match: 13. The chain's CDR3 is CASRESPGLVIEQFF. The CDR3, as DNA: TGTGCCAGCAGAGAAAGCCCGGGACTAGTAATTGAGCAGTTCTTC.

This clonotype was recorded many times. CDR3 nucleotides: TGCGCCAGCAGCTTGGCCCAGTTGGATACGCAGTATTTT. This encodes CASSLAQLDTQYF. This chain links TRBV5-1 with TRBJ2-3, with D uncertain. Trimming cost V 0 bases and J 6 bases, with 8 bases left between them. CDR3 size: 13 residues. Per germline, CDR1 SGHRS and CDR2 YFSETQ. Combining the CDR3 with reference TRBV5-1 and TRBJ2-3 gives the whole variable domain KAGVTQTPRYLIKTRGQQVTLSCSPISGHRSVSWYQQTPGQGLQFLFEYFSETQRNKGNFPGRFSGRQFSNSRSEMNVSTLELGDSALYLCASSLAQLDTQYFGPGTRLTVL.

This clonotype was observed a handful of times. CDR3 nucleotide sequence: TGTGCCTGGTGCGTGAGGCCGGGGGAGACCCAGTACTTC. Protein: CAWCVRPGETQYF. This chain uses TRBV30 with TRBJ2-5; D perhaps matches TRBD2 (5 bases). The germline V gene has CDR1 GTSNPN and CDR2 SVGIG (reference sequence). The CDR3 totals 13 residues. V was trimmed by 5 bases and J by 5 bases, leaving 15 bases between them.

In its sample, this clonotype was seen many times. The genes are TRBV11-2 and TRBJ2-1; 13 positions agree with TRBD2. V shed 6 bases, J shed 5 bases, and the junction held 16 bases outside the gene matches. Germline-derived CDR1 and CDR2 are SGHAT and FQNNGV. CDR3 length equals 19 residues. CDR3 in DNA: TGTGCCAGCAGGCCATCGACGCCATGGACTAGCGGGAGAAACAATGAGCAGTTCTTC. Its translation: CASRPSTPWTSGRNNEQFF.

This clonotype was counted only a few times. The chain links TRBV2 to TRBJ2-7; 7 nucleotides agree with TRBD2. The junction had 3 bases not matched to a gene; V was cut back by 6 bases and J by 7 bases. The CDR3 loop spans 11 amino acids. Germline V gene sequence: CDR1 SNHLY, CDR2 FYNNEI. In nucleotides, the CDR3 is TGTGCCAGCAGGGCCGGGGGGGAGCAGTACTTC. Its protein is CASRAGGEQYF. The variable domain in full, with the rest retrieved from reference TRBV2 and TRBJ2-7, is EPEVTQTPSHQVTQMGQEVILRCVPISNHLYFYWYRQILGQKVEFLVSFYNNEISEKSEIFDDQFSVERPDGSNFTLKIRSTKLEDSAMYFCASRAGGEQYFGPGTRLTVT.

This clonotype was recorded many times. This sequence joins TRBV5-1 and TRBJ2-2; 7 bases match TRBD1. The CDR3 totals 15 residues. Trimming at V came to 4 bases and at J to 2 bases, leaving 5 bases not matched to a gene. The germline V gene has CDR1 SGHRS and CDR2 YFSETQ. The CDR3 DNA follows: TGCGCCAGCAGCGTCCGACAGGGAAACACCGGGGAGCTGTTTTTT. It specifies CASSVRQGNTGELFF.

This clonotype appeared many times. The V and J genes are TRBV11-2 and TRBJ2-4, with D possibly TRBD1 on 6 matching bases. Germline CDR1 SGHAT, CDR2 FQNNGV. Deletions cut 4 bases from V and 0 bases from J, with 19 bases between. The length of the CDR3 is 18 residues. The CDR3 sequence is CASSSQSGTSVAKNIQYF. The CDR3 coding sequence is TGTGCCAGCAGCTCCCAATCCGGGACAAGTGTAGCCAAAAACATTCAGTACTTC.

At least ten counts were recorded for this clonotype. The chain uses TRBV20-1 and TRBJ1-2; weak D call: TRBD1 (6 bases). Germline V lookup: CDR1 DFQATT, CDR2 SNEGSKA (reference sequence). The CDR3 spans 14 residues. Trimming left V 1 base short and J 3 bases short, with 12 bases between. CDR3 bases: TGCAGTGCTAGAGTTTCACAGGGCTACTATGGCTACACCTTC. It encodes CSARVSQGYYGYTF.

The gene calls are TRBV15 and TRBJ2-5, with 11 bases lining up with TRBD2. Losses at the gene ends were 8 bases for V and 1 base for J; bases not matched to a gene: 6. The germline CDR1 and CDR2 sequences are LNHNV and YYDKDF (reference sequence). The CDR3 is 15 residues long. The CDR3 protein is CATDKTSGTQETQYF. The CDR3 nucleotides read TGTGCCACCGATAAGACTAGCGGGACCCAAGAGACCCAGTACTTC.

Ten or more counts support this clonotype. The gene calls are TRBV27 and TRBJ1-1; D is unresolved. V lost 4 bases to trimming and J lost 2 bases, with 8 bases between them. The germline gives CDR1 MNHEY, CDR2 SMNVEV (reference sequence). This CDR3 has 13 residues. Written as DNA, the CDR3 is TGTGCCAGCAGTTGGAAGTATAACACTGAAGCTTTCTTT. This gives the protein CASSWKYNTEAFF.

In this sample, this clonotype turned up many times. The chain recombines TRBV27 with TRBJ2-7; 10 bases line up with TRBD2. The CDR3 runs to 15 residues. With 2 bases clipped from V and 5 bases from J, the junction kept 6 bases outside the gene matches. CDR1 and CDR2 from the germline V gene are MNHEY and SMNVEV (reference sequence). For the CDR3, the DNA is TGTGCCAGCAGTTTACGGGCTAGCGGGAGACACGAGCAGTACTTC. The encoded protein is CASSLRASGRHEQYF.

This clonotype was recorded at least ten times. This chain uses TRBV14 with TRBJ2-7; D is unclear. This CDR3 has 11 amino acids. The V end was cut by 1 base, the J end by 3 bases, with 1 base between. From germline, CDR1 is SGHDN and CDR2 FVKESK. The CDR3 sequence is CASSQVYEQYF. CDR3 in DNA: TGTGCCAGCAGCCAAGTCTACGAGCAGTACTTC. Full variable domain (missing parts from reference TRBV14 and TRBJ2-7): EAGVTQFPSHSVIEKGQTVTLRCDPISGHDNLYWYRRVMGKEIKFLLHFVKESKQDESGMPNNRFLAERTGGTYSTLKVQPAELEDSGVYFCASSQVYEQYFGPGTRLTVT.

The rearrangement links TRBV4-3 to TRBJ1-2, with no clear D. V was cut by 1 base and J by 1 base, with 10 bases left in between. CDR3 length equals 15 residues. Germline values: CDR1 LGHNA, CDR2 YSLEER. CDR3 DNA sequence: TGCGCCAGCAGCCAAGCCCCAGGAGTTAACTATGGCTACACCTTC. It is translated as CASSQAPGVNYGYTF.

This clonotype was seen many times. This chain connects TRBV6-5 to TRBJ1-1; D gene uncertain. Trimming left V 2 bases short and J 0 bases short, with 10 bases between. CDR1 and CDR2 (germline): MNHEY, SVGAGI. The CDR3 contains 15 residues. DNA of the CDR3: TGTGCCAGCAGTTACCTCCAGGTCCTGAACACTGAAGCTTTCTTT. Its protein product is CASSYLQVLNTEAFF.